The clone carrying this T cell receptor beta chain was seen a handful of times. The target antigen is unknown. This sample is drawn from a study of response to subunit inactivated influenza vaccine. Regarding the study as a whole: Authors suggested each seasonal influenza vaccination recruits few new T cells.

Germline loops: CDR1 SGHKS, CDR2 YYEKEE (reference sequence). This CDR3 has 15 amino acids. Trimming shortened V by 5 bases and J by 1 base, and 14 bases separated the two germline ends. TCRdb independently ran MiXCR on the RT-PCR reads; one entry per CDR3 protein. The table lists 700,000 to 900,000 distinct CDR3 sequences, around 20% of them singletons. The rearrangement links TRBV5-5 to TRBJ2-3; no definite D call. The sample here was PBMCs from blood, taken 5 days after vaccination. The receptor was isolated from a man aged 50 to 59 who received an inactivated influenza vaccine. In nucleotides, the CDR3 is TGTGCCAGCAGTATGAAAGCTCTGGGCACAGATACGCAGTATTTT. Residues: CASSMKALGTDTQYF.